This TCR beta chain derives from a study of identical twins. Whole-study results and caveats: Insertions were fewer in abundant cord blood beta clonotypes, whereas memory repertoires showed none of this pattern. It was out-of-frame TCR alpha sharing in monozygotic twins that models underestimated.

This clonotype was counted a few times. Its antigen remains unknown. One entry per CDR3 protein results from TCRdb running MiXCR on the 5' RACE reads. The sample carries about 900,000 distinct CDR3 sequences, roughly 12% recorded once. Germline trimming cut 4 bases from V and 2 bases from J; bases unmatched to any gene: 11. CDR3 length equals 17 residues. This same sample was also taken into another study, of yellow fever vaccine responses in identical twins. That source reports: Convergence reportedly seemed to mark part of the twins' vaccine T cell response, with personalization marking the rest.

V and J are TRBV12-3 or TRBV12-4 and TRBJ2-3; 8 bases map to TRBD1. The receptor comes from a woman aged 18-29 years in good health. The sample comprised PBMCs. The CDR3 DNA reads as TGTGCCAGCAGTTCCCCCCCCGGACAGGGCCACACAGATACGCAGTATTTT. Translation: CASSSPPGQGHTDTQYF.